This T cell receptor beta chain is from a study of T cell responses to AZD1222 COVID-19 vaccine. General observations from the study: As reported, nearly half of all spike-specific TCRs target variant regions that are unmutated. No day 14 peak samples; only post-peak repertoires were characterized.

Some clones are missing from TCRdb's copy, which holds only in-frame ones; the method was immunoSEQ multiplex PCR. The sample yields 100,000 to 150,000 clones, around 90% seen once. Remarks on this clone: The antigen is not known.

This CDR3 has 15 residues. Looked up from germline, CDR1 is SSHAT and CDR2 is FNYEAQ (reference sequence). Trimming took off 3 bases at V and 3 bases at J, with 13 bases between the two ends. The chain is built from TRBV7-7 and TRBJ2-3; perhaps TRBD2 as D (6 bases). This sample comprised peripheral blood, obtained on day 0 of AZD1222 vaccination. This sequence originates from an adult in good health. The CDR3 reads CASSFGGLQTDTQYF. CDR3 DNA sequence: TGTGCCAGCAGCTTCGGGGGACTCCAGACAGATACGCAGTATTTT.